Shown below are 31 T cell receptor beta chains from a single sample sequenced in a study of cytomegalovirus exposure and HLA in healthy donors. PCR involved 60 Vbeta and 13 Jbeta primers. TCRdb keeps only in-frame clones here, not all; method: immunoSEQ multiplex PCR. The profile covers about 180,000 clones, with 76% appearing a single time and 2% to 2.5% taken by the ten largest. The sample comprised PBMCs. These receptors were collected from a woman aged 25 to 45 in good health and CMV-seropositive.

The rearrangement uses TRBV7-2 and TRBJ1-2; D not resolved. The CDR3 contains 16 residues. Looked up from germline, CDR1 is SGHTA and CDR2 is FQGNSA. The germline V and J ends were trimmed by 2 bases and 3 bases, with 16 bases remaining between them. The CDR3 DNA sequence: TGTGCCAGCAGCTTATCCTCGGGGTCTGAGGACTATGGCTACACCTTC. It yields the protein CASSLSSGSEDYGYTF.

V gene TRBV5-4 combines with J gene TRBJ2-7, with 11 positions matching TRBD1. CDR1 SGHNT and CDR2 YYREEE come from the germline V gene (reference sequence). The junction had 2 bases not matched to a gene; V was cut back by 4 bases and J by 2 bases. The CDR3 spans 14 residues. Written as DNA, the CDR3 is TGTGCCAGCAGCCCGGGACAGGGGGCCTACGAGCAGTACTTC. As protein: CASSPGQGAYEQYF.

The rearrangement links TRBV2 to TRBJ2-3; 9 bases agree with TRBD2. CDR3 length equals 17 residues. Germline assignment: CDR1 SNHLY and CDR2 FYNNEI. Germline trimming cut 6 bases from V and 0 bases from J; bases unmatched to any gene: 10. The CDR3 loop is CASREQSGGPSTDTQYF. As DNA, the CDR3 is TGTGCCAGCAGGGAACAGAGCGGGGGGCCCAGCACAGATACGCAGTATTTT. The variable domain in full, completed from reference TRBV2 and TRBJ2-3, reads EPEVTQTPSHQVTQMGQEVILRCVPISNHLYFYWYRQILGQKVEFLVSFYNNEISEKSEIFDDQFSVERPDGSNFTLKIRSTKLEDSAMYFCASREQSGGPSTDTQYFGPGTRLTVL.

The chain carries TRBV11-2 and TRBJ2-1, with 10 positions matching TRBD2. This CDR3 has 16 residues. V was pared by 5 bases and J by 3 bases, with 7 bases of the junction left unmatched. The germline gives CDR1 SGHAT, CDR2 FQNNGV. The CDR3 loop reads CASSTRTSGFYNEQFF. The CDR3 DNA sequence: TGTGCCAGCAGCACCAGGACTAGCGGATTCTACAATGAGCAGTTCTTC.

The rearrangement joins TRBV5-4 to TRBJ1-6; D call uncertain. CDR3 length: 14 amino acids. From germline, CDR1 is SGHNT and CDR2 YYREEE (reference sequence). V was pared by 3 bases and J by 8 bases, with 12 bases between. The CDR3 spells CASSSPQTDSPLHF. As DNA, the CDR3 is TGTGCCAGCAGCTCGCCCCAAACGGATTCACCCCTCCACTTT.

The J gene is TRBJ2-5, the V gene TRBV11-3; D may be TRBD2 (5 bases). Trimming took 10 bases from V and 4 from J, leaving 13 bases between them. CDR3 size: 12 residues. Germline-derived CDR1 and CDR2 are SGHNT and YENEEA. The CDR3: CATQAGGETQYF. In nucleotides, the CDR3 is TGTGCCACCCAGGCGGGCGGAGAGACCCAGTACTTC.

This sequence joins TRBV2 and TRBJ1-5, with D possibly being TRBD1 (5 bases). This CDR3 has 15 amino acids. Trimming left V 3 bases short and J 2 bases short, with 11 bases between. The V gene's germline CDR1 is SNHLY and CDR2 FYNNEI. The CDR3 nucleotides read TGTGCCAGCAGTGATAGGACAAGTCGCAATCAGCCCCAGCATTTT. It codes for CASSDRTSRNQPQHF.

Only a few counts were recorded for this clone. The genes are TRBV19 and TRBJ2-3; D is possibly TRBD2 (6 bases). Trimming left V 6 bases short and J 2 bases short, with 18 bases between. Germline V gives CDR1 LNHDA, CDR2 SQIVND (reference sequence). The CDR3 has 16 residues. The CDR3 loop reads CASSVGRRTYTDTQYF. CDR3 DNA sequence: TGTGCCAGTAGCGTCGGGAGACGCACGTACACAGATACGCAGTATTTT.

The rearrangement uses TRBV6-6 and TRBJ2-7, with D possibly TRBD1 on 6 matching bases. The CDR3 totals 13 residues. Trimming cost V 7 bases and J 5 bases, with 15 bases left between them. CDR1 and CDR2 from the germline V gene are MNHNY and SVGAGI (reference sequence). CDR3 amino acids: CASTPGVWHEQYF. The CDR3 DNA reads TGTGCCAGCACCCCAGGGGTTTGGCACGAGCAGTACTTC.

The V gene is TRBV19, the J gene TRBJ1-2; no clear D. This CDR3 is 14 amino acids long. The germline CDR1 and CDR2 sequences are LNHDA and SQIVND (reference sequence). Trimming pared 5 bases from V and 4 bases from J, leaving 14 bases between. The CDR3 region has the DNA TGTGCCAGTAGTTGGAGGGAACAGATCTATGGCTACACCTTC. As protein: CASSWREQIYGYTF.

The chain links TRBV7-9 to TRBJ1-3; possible D gene TRBD1, 5 bases. The CDR3 has 17 amino acids. The V end lost 5 bases, the J end lost 3 bases, and 20 bases lay between the germline ends. Germline CDR1 SEHNR, CDR2 FQNEAQ (reference sequence). CDR3 loop: CASSTHSRAGRGNTIYF. In DNA, the CDR3 is TGTGCCAGCAGCACCCACTCGAGGGCGGGGCGTGGAAACACCATATATTTT.

This clone has a handful of counts. The chain has TRBV7-2 and TRBJ2-7; 9 nucleotides match TRBD1. The V segment lost 5 bases and the J segment 5 bases; nucleotides outside the gene matches: 10. The CDR3 contains 15 residues. Per germline, CDR1 SGHTA and CDR2 FQGNSA. Here the CDR3 reads CASSPWTGVTNEQYF. CDR3 coding DNA: TGTGCCAGCAGCCCGTGGACAGGGGTGACGAACGAGCAGTACTTC.

The chain is built from TRBV5-1 and TRBJ2-7; 11 bases align to TRBD2. The CDR3 length is 16 residues. The germline CDR1 and CDR2 sequences are SGHRS and YFSETQ. Trimming removed 0 bases from V and 2 bases from J; junction bases left unmatched: 4. In nucleotides, the CDR3 is TGCGCCAGCAGCTTGGTAGCTAGCGGGGGGACCTACGAGCAGTACTTC. Its protein is CASSLVASGGTYEQYF.

J is TRBJ1-6 and V is TRBV7-2, with 10 bases lining up with TRBD1. The V gene end was trimmed by 5 bases and the J gene end by 5 bases; junction bases not matched to a gene: 3. The CDR3 has 15 amino acids. Per germline, CDR1 SGHTA and CDR2 FQGNSA. CDR3 DNA sequence: TGTGCCAGCAGCACCGGGACAGGGGATAATTCACCCCTCCACTTT. Its protein product is CASSTGTGDNSPLHF.

V usage is TRBV11-3 and J usage is TRBJ2-7; D call uncertain. The CDR3 extends over 12 amino acids. The ends were cut back, 5 bases at V and 4 bases at J, with 9 bases in the middle. The V gene's germline CDR1 is SGHNT and CDR2 YENEEA. CDR3 DNA: TGTGCCAGCAGCGGGCCGCGTTACGAGCAGTACTTC. Amino acids: CASSGPRYEQYF. The whole variable domain, filled in from reference TRBV11-3 and TRBJ2-7, reads EAGVVQSPRYKIIEKKQPVAFWCNPISGHNTLYWYLQNLGQGPELLIRYENEEAVDDSQLPKDRFSAERLKGVDSTLKIQPAELGDSAVYLCASSGPRYEQYFGPGTRLTVT.

V is TRBV28 and J is TRBJ2-7, with D maybe TRBD1 (6 bases). Germline V lookup: CDR1 MDHEN, CDR2 SYDVKM. With 6 bases removed from V and 2 bases from J, the gap between germline ends came to 8 bases. There are 12 residues in the CDR3. The CDR3 nucleotides read TGTGCCAGCAGGGACAGTCCCTACGAGCAGTACTTC. As protein: CASRDSPYEQYF.

This chain links TRBV2 with TRBJ1-1, with 7 bases identical to TRBD1. Looked up from germline, CDR1 is SNHLY and CDR2 is FYNNEI. This CDR3 comprises 17 residues. With V trimmed by 6 bases and J by 4 bases, 17 bases remained unmatched. DNA of the CDR3: TGTGCCAGCAGAGAAAGGGGATATGACAGGGCTGGCACTGAAGCTTTCTTT. Amino acid sequence: CASRERGYDRAGTEAFF.

This clone was found a few times. The V call is TRBV6-5, the J call TRBJ2-7; the D gene is possibly TRBD1 (5 bases). The V gene's germline CDR1 is MNHEY and CDR2 SVGAGI. V lost 5 bases and J lost 2, with 13 bases in between. The CDR3 spans 14 residues. For the CDR3, the DNA is TGTGCCAGCAGTCGATACGGACAAGCCTACGAGCAGTACTTC. Protein product: CASSRYGQAYEQYF.

V is TRBV7-2 and J is TRBJ2-3, with D perhaps TRBD1 (5 bases). Trimming removed 1 base from V and 3 bases from J, with 17 bases in between. This CDR3 contains 17 residues. CDR1 and CDR2 (germline): SGHTA, FQGNSA. The CDR3 is CASSLVGIGSGTDTQYF. CDR3 DNA: TGTGCCAGCAGCTTAGTGGGGATCGGGTCAGGGACAGATACGCAGTATTTT.

V gene TRBV7-2 combines with J gene TRBJ1-6, with 8 bases aligning to TRBD1. The CDR3 spans 15 residues. The J segment lost 8 bases and the V segment lost 5 bases, leaving 8 bases of the junction unmatched. CDR1 and CDR2 (germline): SGHTA, FQGNSA. The DNA for the CDR3 is TGTGCCAGCAGCGCACCGGGACAGGTTTATTCACCCCTCCACTTT. Translating gives CASSAPGQVYSPLHF.

This clone was counted only a few times. This chain links TRBV11-3 with TRBJ1-4; 8 bases agree with TRBD1. CDR1 is SGHNT and CDR2 is YENEEA in the germline V gene. The CDR3 contains 14 residues. J gave up 8 bases and V 5 bases, and 7 bases lay outside the gene matches. The CDR3 DNA reads TGTGCCAGCAGCCCGGGACAGGAGGGGGAAAAACTGTTTTTT. Translation: CASSPGQEGEKLFF. Combining the CDR3 with reference TRBV11-3 and TRBJ1-4 gives the whole variable domain EAGVVQSPRYKIIEKKQPVAFWCNPISGHNTLYWYLQNLGQGPELLIRYENEEAVDDSQLPKDRFSAERLKGVDSTLKIQPAELGDSAVYLCASSPGQEGEKLFFGSGTQLSVL.

V usage is TRBV4-2 and J usage is TRBJ2-7; 9 bases line up with TRBD2. J gave up 1 base and V 3 bases, and 4 bases lay outside the gene matches. This CDR3 comprises 15 residues. Germline V gives CDR1 LGHNA, CDR2 YNFKEQ. The CDR3 DNA reads as TGTGCCAGCAGCCAGGGGACTAGCCTGTCCTACGAGCAGTACTTC. Translation gives CASSQGTSLSYEQYF.

The chain has TRBV19 and TRBJ2-5, with D possibly matching TRBD2 (5 bases). The germline V and J ends were trimmed by 1 base and 1 base, with 13 bases remaining between them. Germline V gene data show CDR1 as LNHDA and CDR2 as SQIVND (reference sequence). CDR3 length: 16 amino acids. The DNA for the CDR3 is TGTGCCAGTAGTATAGGCTCGGGGATCAGCCAAGAGACCCAGTACTTC. It translates to CASSIGSGISQETQYF.

This clone was found a few times. The chain combines TRBV28 with TRBJ2-5; possibly TRBD1 for D (5 bases). The CDR3 has 13 residues. Trimming pared 4 bases from V and 4 bases from J, leaving 10 bases between. Germline V gene lookup returns CDR1 MDHEN and CDR2 SYDVKM. The CDR3 DNA reads as TGTGCCAGCAGTTGGGGCAATCTAGAGACCCAGTACTTC. Protein sequence: CASSWGNLETQYF. Complete variable domain (other parts from reference TRBV28 and TRBJ2-5): DVKVTQSSRYLVKRTGEKVFLECVQDMDHENMFWYRQDPGLGLRLIYFSYDVKMKEKGDIPEGYSVSREKKERFSLILESASTNQTSMYLCASSWGNLETQYFGPGTRLLVL.

This clone was seen a handful of times. The chain joins TRBV4-1 to TRBJ2-4; TRBD1 agrees at 7 bases. The germline gives CDR1 MGHRA, CDR2 YSYEKL. CDR3 size: 15 residues. V shed 1 base, J shed 6 bases, and the junction held 6 bases outside the gene matches. CDR3 sequence (DNA): TGCGCCAGCAGCCAAGCACAGGGGATTTTAAACATTCAGTACTTC. Translated, it gives CASSQAQGILNIQYF.

Points on this clone: At one end, the junction sequence differs from germline, possibly due to a read error. This chain links TRBV5-4 with TRBJ2-7; 7 nucleotides agree with TRBD1. Germline loops: CDR1 SGHNT, CDR2 YYREEE (reference sequence). There are 9 residues in the CDR3. CDR3 protein: CASSSAGGF. The DNA for the CDR3 is TGTGCCAGCAGCAGCGCAGGGGGATTC.

The V and J genes are TRBV10-1 and TRBJ1-1; 9 bases are shared with TRBD1. The CDR3 length is 14 residues. V shed 5 bases, J shed 3 bases, and the junction held 4 bases outside the gene matches. The germline V gene encodes CDR1 WNHNN and CDR2 SYGVQD (reference sequence). DNA of the CDR3: TGCGCCAGCAGTCCGGGACAGGGAGACACTGAAGCTTTCTTT. Its protein is CASSPGQGDTEAFF.

The chain is built from TRBV28 and TRBJ1-5; D ambiguous. From germline, CDR1 is MDHEN and CDR2 SYDVKM. Trimming removed 8 bases from V and 0 bases from J, with 8 bases in between. The CDR3 runs to 13 residues. This CDR3 reads CASHGSSNQPQHF. The CDR3 DNA follows: TGTGCCAGCCATGGCAGTAGCAATCAGCCCCAGCATTTT.

CDR3 nucleotide sequence: TGTGCCAGCAGTTCCCGAGGAGCGGGGGGTTCCTACGAGCAGTACTTC. Translated: CASSSRGAGGSYEQYF. This chain links TRBV27 with TRBJ2-7, with 9 nucleotides matching TRBD2. V shed 4 bases, J shed 1 base, and the junction held 8 bases outside the gene matches. The CDR3 extends over 16 amino acids. The germline V gene has CDR1 MNHEY and CDR2 SMNVEV (reference sequence).

Comments on this clone: One junction end does not reproduce the germline sequence, and a read error may be involved. CDR3 protein: CASSYGQAKNSQYF. The CDR3 coding sequence is TGTGCCAGCAGTTACGGACAAGCCAAAAACAGTCAGTACTTC. The chain employs TRBV6-6 and TRBJ2-4; D possibly corresponds to TRBD1 (5 bases). This CDR3 region has 14 residues. Germline V gene sequence: CDR1 MNHNY, CDR2 SVGAGI (reference sequence).

The gene calls are TRBV6-5 and TRBJ2-1; 12 nucleotides line up with TRBD2. J lost 10 bases, V lost 0 bases, and 7 bases had no gene match. The CDR3 has 16 amino acids. Germline V gene sequence: CDR1 MNHEY, CDR2 SVGAGI. DNA of the CDR3: TGTGCCAGCAGTTACTCAACTAGCGGGGGGCTCCGGGAGCAGTTCTTC. As protein: CASSYSTSGGLREQFF.